This TCR beta chain was sequenced for a study of T cells in women clearing cervical HPV infection. TCRdb's copy holds only in-frame clones and misses some; the assay was immunoSEQ multiplex PCR. The table for this sample gives fewer than 40,000 clones. Comments on this clone: The read halts 3 residues ahead of the CDR3 end, with the missing end drawn from the germline J gene.

CDR3 length equals 16 residues. Germline lookup yields CDR1 SGHRS and CDR2 YFSETQ. J gave up 7 bases and V 0 bases, and 4 bases lay outside the gene matches. The rearrangement links TRBV5-1 to TRBJ2-1, with TRBD2 identical over 13 bases. This receptor was identified in a woman aged 18-69 years with a cervical HPV16 infection that either progressed to CIN3+ or cleared (not recorded which). The sequencing sample was made of blood buffy coat. CDR3: CASSLAGLAGVNEQFF. The CDR3 bases that were read are TGCGCCAGCAGCTTGGCCGGACTAGCGGGGGTGAATGAG.